This T cell receptor (beta chain) was recorded in a study of OX40 agonist ivuxolimab in advanced cancers. Whole-study results and caveats: Averaged across samples, CD8+ T cells carried more expanded clones than CD4+ did. Undetermined was the antigen specificity of the expanded peripheral T cells.

Exclusion applied to patients with autoimmune disease history or systemic immunosuppression. This clone was observed a few times. Its antigen is still unknown. Trimming cost V 3 bases and J 3 bases, with 8 bases left between them. Germline V gene data show CDR1 as WNHNN and CDR2 as SYGVQD (reference sequence). The CDR3 has 13 amino acids. Using immunoSEQ multiplex PCR, the repertoire was profiled, and TCRdb retains in-frame clones only, with some absent. The sample carries 65,000 to 100,000 clones, about 94% recorded once. V gene TRBV10-1 combines with J gene TRBJ1-1; no clear D. The TCR comes from an adult with an advanced solid tumor such as melanoma, head and neck, liver or kidney cancer. Specimen: CD4+ or CD8+ T cells sorted from blood, collected in a trial of the OX40 agonist ivuxolimab. CDR3 nucleotides: TGCGCCAGCAGTGAAAATCCGTACACTGAAGCTTTCTTT. This translates into CASSENPYTEAFF.